The 24 T cell receptor beta chains listed next were all sequenced from one sample in a study of blood T cell repertoires in COVID-19. TCRdb's copy holds only in-frame clones and misses some; the assay was immunoSEQ multiplex PCR. The repertoire has 220,000 or so clones, about 83% of them found once; the top ten carry about 6.6%. Sequencing input: PBMCs or T cells enriched from blood (not recorded which). These receptors all stem from a woman between 40 and 50 years old who had recovered from COVID-19.

CDR3 nucleotides: TGTGCCAGCTCAACGCTTGGCAGGGGGCTCGATGAAGCTTTCTTT. It specifies CASSTLGRGLDEAFF. The V and J genes are TRBV18 and TRBJ1-1; TRBD1 agrees at 8 bases. This CDR3 is 15 amino acids long. CDR1 and CDR2 (germline): KGHSH, LQKENI. The V segment lost 5 bases and the J segment 7 bases; nucleotides outside the gene matches: 12.

The genes are TRBV3-1 (or the pseudogene TRBV3-2) and TRBJ1-6, with 7 bases lining up with TRBD1. With 2 bases clipped from V and 8 bases from J, the junction kept 3 bases outside the gene matches. CDR3 size: 14 residues. The V gene's germline CDR1 is LGHDT and CDR2 YNNKEL (reference sequence). This chain's CDR3 is CASSQWDRDSPLHF. In nucleotides, the CDR3 is TGTGCCAGCAGCCAATGGGACAGAGATTCACCCCTCCACTTT.

The chain links TRBV4-3 to TRBJ2-2; 14 bases are shared with TRBD2. The junction had 18 bases not matched to a gene; V was cut back by 0 bases and J by 6 bases. There are 22 residues in the CDR3. Per the germline V gene, CDR1 is LGHNA and CDR2 is YSLEER. The CDR3: CASSQDNFGTSGRGLGAGELFF. The CDR3 DNA is TGCGCCAGCAGCCAAGATAATTTCGGGACTAGCGGGAGAGGATTGGGGGCCGGGGAGCTGTTTTTT.

The CDR3 reads CASSRDDRANEQFF. The CDR3 nucleotides are TGCGCCAGCAGCCGCGACGACAGGGCCAATGAGCAGTTCTTC. The V gene is TRBV4-3, the J gene TRBJ2-1; TRBD1 matches at 7 bases. V lost 4 bases to trimming and J lost 6 bases; unmatched junction nucleotides: 6. Germline V lookup: CDR1 LGHNA, CDR2 YSLEER. The CDR3 totals 14 residues.

In its sample, this clone was seen a few times. The chain is built from TRBV7-2 and TRBJ2-7; 7 positions agree with TRBD1. CDR3 length: 12 residues. Germline lookup yields CDR1 SGHTA and CDR2 FQGNSA. V gave up 9 bases and J gave up 3 bases; unmatched junction bases: 5. The CDR3 loop reads CASSPGGYEQYF. CDR3 in DNA: TGTGCCAGTTCGCCAGGGGGCTACGAGCAGTACTTC.

The V and J genes are TRBV11-2 and TRBJ2-3; 9 bases align to TRBD2. In germline, CDR1 is SGHAT, CDR2 FQNNGV. The J segment lost 0 bases and the V segment lost 1 base, leaving 8 bases of the junction unmatched. This CDR3 has 18 residues. CDR3 sequence reads: CASSLGSGRGGSTDTQYF. The CDR3 nucleotides read TGTGCCAGCAGCTTAGGTAGCGGGAGAGGGGGTAGCACAGATACGCAGTATTTT. Complete variable domain (other parts from reference TRBV11-2 and TRBJ2-3): EAGVAQSPRYKIIEKRQSVAFWCNPISGHATLYWYQQILGQGPKLLIQFQNNGVVDDSQLPKDRFSAERLKGVDSTLKIQPAKLEDSAVYLCASSLGSGRGGSTDTQYFGPGTRLTVL.

This clone was recorded many times. The chain employs TRBV4-1 and TRBJ2-1, with 8 bases matching TRBD2. The junction had 6 bases not matched to a gene; V was cut back by 1 base and J by 4 bases. CDR3 length: 16 amino acids. CDR1 MGHRA and CDR2 YSYEKL come from the germline V gene. CDR3 sequence: CASSQVGTREYNEQFF. The CDR3 DNA reads TGCGCCAGCAGCCAAGTCGGGACTAGAGAATACAATGAGCAGTTCTTC.

The chain combines TRBV15 with TRBJ2-7, with TRBD2 identical over 11 bases. Losses at the gene ends were 2 bases for V and 3 bases for J; bases not matched to a gene: 3. The germline gives CDR1 LNHNV, CDR2 YYDKDF (reference sequence). The CDR3 runs to 15 residues. The CDR3 region has the DNA TGTGCCACCAGCAGACTAGCGGGAGGCGACTACGAGCAGTACTTC. This sequence encodes CATSRLAGGDYEQYF. Full variable domain (rest looked up from reference TRBV15 and TRBJ2-7): DAMVIQNPRYQVTQFGKPVTLSCSQTLNHNVMYWYQQKSSQAPKLLFHYYDKDFNNEADTPDNFQSRRPNTSFCFLDIRSPGLGDTAMYLCATSRLAGGDYEQYFGPGTRLTVT.

The gene calls are TRBV30 and TRBJ1-6; D is ambiguous. The V end was cut by 1 base, the J end by 7 bases, with 11 bases between. The CDR3 spans 14 residues. Germline loops: CDR1 GTSNPN, CDR2 SVGIG (reference sequence). CDR3 in amino acids: CAWSGEFRNSPLHF. The CDR3 nucleotides read TGTGCCTGGAGTGGGGAGTTCAGGAATTCACCCCTCCACTTT.

The chain has TRBV5-6 and TRBJ2-1; D not resolved. Looked up from germline, CDR1 is SGHDT and CDR2 is YYEEEE. The V end was cut by 0 bases, the J end by 3 bases, with 4 bases between. This CDR3 contains 13 residues. Written as DNA, the CDR3 is TGTGCCAGCAGCTTGGGACTCTACAATGAGCAGTTCTTC. It specifies CASSLGLYNEQFF.

Points on this clone: Other DNA variants within this sample encode the same CDR3. The rearrangement joins TRBV11-3 to TRBJ2-1; D not certain. The CDR3 has 14 amino acids. The germline CDR1 and CDR2 sequences are SGHNT and YENEEA. V shed 5 bases and J shed 0 bases, with 8 bases lying between them. The CDR3 here is CASSPGSSYNEQFF. The DNA of the CDR3 is TGTGCCAGCAGCCCCGGGTCCTCCTACAATGAGCAGTTCTTC.

The chain links TRBV7-9 to TRBJ2-2; possible D gene TRBD1, 6 bases. CDR3 size: 14 residues. Trimming removed 3 bases at V and 6 bases at J, with 11 bases between. CDR1 is SEHNR and CDR2 is FQNEAQ in the germline V gene (reference sequence). DNA for the CDR3: TGTGCCAGCAGCTTCACAGGGACCCCCGGGGAGCTGTTTTTT. As protein: CASSFTGTPGELFF. Full variable domain (remainder filled in from reference TRBV7-9 and TRBJ2-2): DTGVSQNPRHKITKRGQNVTFRCDPISEHNRLYWYRQTLGQGPEFLTYFQNEAQLEKSRLLSDRFSAERPKGSFSTLEIQRTEQGDSAMYLCASSFTGTPGELFFGEGSRLTVL.

The chain's CDR3 is CASSQGIGQLYEQYV. The CDR3 region has the DNA TGTGCCAGCAGCCAAGGTATCGGACAGCTCTACGAGCAGTACGTC. The chain recombines TRBV3-1 (or the pseudogene TRBV3-2) with TRBJ2-7; possible D gene TRBD1, 6 bases. This CDR3 is built from 15 residues. Germline CDR1 is LGHDT and CDR2 is YNNKEL (reference sequence). With 1 base removed from V and 3 bases from J, the gap between germline ends came to 13 bases.

This clone was seen a single time. The rearrangement links TRBV6-6 to TRBJ1-5; no definite D call. V was clipped by 7 bases and J by 6 bases, with 16 bases between them. Per the germline V gene, CDR1 is MNHNY and CDR2 is SVGAGI (reference sequence). The CDR3 spans 14 residues. CDR3 DNA sequence: TGTGCCAGCACCCAGACCCCGGAGGGTCAGCCCCAGCATTTT. Its translation is CASTQTPEGQPQHF.

The V call is TRBV7-2, the J call TRBJ1-4; D is perhaps TRBD1 (6 bases). The ends were cut back, 4 bases at V and 6 bases at J, with 15 bases in the middle. The germline V gene has CDR1 SGHTA and CDR2 FQGNSA. The CDR3 consists of 15 residues. CDR3 nucleotide sequence: TGTGCCAGCAGCTCAACAGGGAGTGGGTATGAAAAACTGTTTTTT. This gives the protein CASSSTGSGYEKLFF.

The V gene is TRBV7-2, the J gene TRBJ2-1; unclear D gene. V shed 3 bases and J shed 8 bases, with 8 bases lying between them. Looked up from germline, CDR1 is SGHTA and CDR2 is FQGNSA. The CDR3 has 12 residues. CDR3 region: CASSFLGYEQFF. In DNA, the CDR3 is TGTGCCAGCAGCTTTCTAGGCTATGAGCAGTTCTTC.

This clone was counted a single time. CDR3 coding DNA: TGTGCCACCAGCACTTGGGGACAACTTAACTATGGCTACACCTTC. This codes for CATSTWGQLNYGYTF. The chain employs TRBV15 and TRBJ1-2; a possible D gene is TRBD1 (6 bases). Germline V gene sequence: CDR1 LNHNV, CDR2 YYDKDF (reference sequence). V dropped 4 bases and J dropped 1 base, with 13 bases sitting between them. The CDR3 spans 15 residues.

The rearrangement uses TRBV18 and TRBJ2-7, with a tentative D call TRBD2 (6 bases). Germline-derived CDR1 and CDR2 are KGHSH and LQKENI. The CDR3 is 13 amino acids. V was clipped by 2 bases and J by 4 bases, with 9 bases between them. This chain's CDR3 is CASSPISGYEQYF. The DNA of the CDR3 is TGTGCCAGCTCACCAATTAGCGGATACGAGCAGTACTTC.

The V gene is TRBV6-2 or TRBV6-3, the J gene TRBJ2-3, with D unclear. V gave up 4 bases and J gave up 0 bases, with 8 bases separating them. Germline lookup yields CDR1 MNHEY and CDR2 SVGEGT. The CDR3 extends over 14 amino acids. The CDR3 loop reads CASSFQASTDTQYF. CDR3 coding DNA: TGTGCCAGCAGTTTTCAGGCAAGCACAGATACGCAGTATTTT.

This sequence joins TRBV20-1 and TRBJ2-5; 8 bases are a match to TRBD1. The V and J ends lost 5 bases and 5 bases, in that order; junction bases with no gene match: 13. This CDR3 is built from 15 residues. Germline V lookup: CDR1 DFQATT, CDR2 SNEGSKA (reference sequence). As DNA, the CDR3 is TGCAGTGCTGGTGTGTTGGCAGGGGGCATTGAGACCCAGTACTTC. Translating gives CSAGVLAGGIETQYF.

The rearrangement links TRBV28 to TRBJ2-7; 9 positions match TRBD1. Germline-derived CDR1 and CDR2 are MDHEN and SYDVKM. The trim removed 7 bases at V and 2 bases at J, leaving 15 bases unmatched. This CDR3 is 17 amino acids long. This CDR3 is CASTPPSGTGRPYEQYV. CDR3 nucleotide sequence: TGTGCCAGCACACCCCCCTCGGGGACAGGGCGACCCTACGAGCAGTACGTC.

The rearrangement uses TRBV5-6 and TRBJ2-1; D call uncertain. V lost 4 bases to trimming and J lost 2 bases, with 7 bases between them. Germline V lookup: CDR1 SGHDT, CDR2 YYEEEE. The length of the CDR3 is 13 residues. The CDR3 here is CASSPTTYNEQFF. The CDR3, as DNA: TGTGCCAGCAGCCCTACTACCTACAATGAGCAGTTCTTC. Full variable domain (rest looked up from reference TRBV5-6 and TRBJ2-1): DAGVTQSPTHLIKTRGQQVTLRCSPKSGHDTVSWYQQALGQGPQFIFQYYEEEERQRGNFPDRFSGHQFPNYSSELNVNALLLGDSALYLCASSPTTYNEQFFGPGTRLTVL.

The rearrangement links TRBV10-3 to TRBJ1-1, with 8 bases matching TRBD1. The CDR3 has 13 amino acids. V shed 5 bases, J shed 5 bases, and the junction held 4 bases outside the gene matches. The V gene's germline CDR1 is ENHRY and CDR2 SYGVKD. CDR3 nucleotides: TGTGCCATCAGTTCACAGGGGGAAACTGAAGCTTTCTTT. It codes for CAISSQGETEAFF.

The chain combines TRBV29-1 with TRBJ2-3; 9 nucleotides align to TRBD2. This CDR3 has 15 amino acids. Germline trimming cut 5 bases from V and 0 bases from J; bases unmatched to any gene: 6. The germline V gene encodes CDR1 SQVTM and CDR2 ANQGSEA. The DNA for the CDR3 is TGCAGCGTTCATCTGACTAGCGGCAGCACAGATACGCAGTATTTT. It is translated as CSVHLTSGSTDTQYF.